This paragraph reports one TCR beta chain. The record originates from a study of blood T cell repertoires in COVID-19. This CDR3 contains 14 residues. From germline, CDR1 is SGHTS and CDR2 YDEGEE. Losses at the gene ends were 7 bases for V and 7 bases for J; bases not matched to a gene: 11. Profiled with immunoSEQ multiplex PCR; TCRdb holds only in-frame clones, not every one. The sample consists of some 240,000 clones, 75% to 90% of them appearing once. The chain combines TRBV5-8 with TRBJ2-1, with 7 bases lining up with TRBD1. Specimen: peripheral blood. The TCR sequence derives from a woman between 65 and 79 years old with COVID-19, enrolled during active disease. The CDR3 loop is CASVLTGAINEQFF. CDR3 in DNA: TGTGCCAGCGTGTTAACAGGGGCAATAAATGAGCAGTTCTTC.